This TCR beta chain was identified during a study of beta chain features in type 1 diabetes. In its sample, this clone was seen a few times. The authors reverse transcribed all of the isolated RNA, so sequencing captured expressed TCRB transcripts. Libraries were prepared by immunoSEQ multiplex PCR; TCRdb keeps only in-frame clonotypes and omits some of them. The sample contains approximately 170,000 clones, 7% to 10% of which appear only once. Sorted populations all exceeded 95% purity. The CDR3 extends over 13 amino acids. From germline, CDR1 is MNHNY and CDR2 SVGAGI (reference sequence). With V trimmed by 6 bases and J by 1 base, 0 bases remained unmatched.

This chain links TRBV6-6 with TRBJ2-3, with 8 positions matching TRBD2. The sequenced material came from central memory CD4+ T cells from blood. This clonotype originated in a woman aged 18-30 years in good health. The CDR3 region has the DNA TGTGCCAGCAGACTAGCGGGCACAGATACGCAGTATTTT. This translates into CASRLAGTDTQYF.